What follows are 7 T cell receptor beta chains derived from one specimen sequenced in a study of shared clonotypes between healthy human individuals. The assay was immunoSEQ multiplex PCR, and TCRdb's table has in-frame clones only and misses some. Seen here are about 480,000 clones, 79% observed once, and the top ten hold 10% to 15%. Sequenced material: PBMCs. The receptors here all came from a woman in her thirties or forties in good health. Some clones in this sample may be carry-over from other donors' samples.

The J gene is TRBJ1-5, the V gene TRBV28, with D perhaps matching TRBD1 (6 bases). This CDR3 has 14 amino acids. In germline, CDR1 is MDHEN, CDR2 SYDVKM. Trimming left V 5 bases short and J 3 bases short, with 11 bases between. Written as DNA, the CDR3 is TGTGCCAGCAGTCCCCACAGGGACAATCAGCCCCAGCATTTT. The encoded protein is CASSPHRDNQPQHF.

V and J are TRBV18 and TRBJ2-7; D not certain. The CDR3 covers 12 residues. Trimming cost V 2 bases and J 7 bases, with 9 bases left between them. Germline-derived CDR1 and CDR2 are KGHSH and LQKENI. The CDR3 bases are TGTGCCAGCTCACCATCCTCTAGGGAGCAGTACTTC. This gives the protein CASSPSSREQYF. The full variable domain, with the rest looked up from reference TRBV18 and TRBJ2-7, is NAGVMQNPRHLVRRRGQEARLRCSPMKGHSHVYWYRQLPEEGLKFMVYLQKENIIDESGMPKERFSAEFPKEGPSILRIQQVVRGDSAAYFCASSPSSREQYFGPGTRLTVT.

The J gene is TRBJ2-7, the V gene TRBV27; 12 bases align to TRBD1. The CDR3 contains 15 residues. Germline V gene lookup returns CDR1 MNHEY and CDR2 SMNVEV (reference sequence). Germline trimming cut 5 bases from V and 4 bases from J; bases unmatched to any gene: 6. The CDR3 bases are TGTGCCAGCAGTCCGGGGACAGGGGGCGGGTACGAGCAGTACTTC. Protein sequence: CASSPGTGGGYEQYF.

The V and J genes are TRBV28 and TRBJ1-2, with D uncertain. CDR1 MDHEN and CDR2 SYDVKM come from the germline V gene. CDR3 length: 15 residues. Trimming left V 4 bases short and J 3 bases short, with 15 bases between. The CDR3 DNA is TGTGCCAGCAGTTCCTCCTCACAGAGTTACTATGGCTACACCTTC. Translating gives CASSSSSQSYYGYTF.

The chain combines TRBV5-4 with TRBJ2-7, with 12 bases that match TRBD2. The CDR3 extends over 15 amino acids. The V gene end was trimmed by 5 bases and the J gene end by 6 bases; junction bases not matched to a gene: 9. Germline CDR1 SGHNT, CDR2 YYREEE (reference sequence). CDR3 DNA sequence: TGTGCCAGCAGTGCCCCTAGCGGGAGGGTACGCGAGCAGTACTTC. It codes for CASSAPSGRVREQYF.

This clone was picked up one time. The chain joins TRBV18 to TRBJ2-7, with 8 bases that match TRBD1. Germline V gene lookup returns CDR1 KGHSH and CDR2 LQKENI. The CDR3 extends over 12 amino acids. V trimming: 5 bases; J trimming: 6 bases; junction bases outside the gene matches: 3. Here the CDR3 DNA reads TGTGCCAGCTCAATGGACAGGGTCGAGCAGTACTTC. Translating gives CASSMDRVEQYF.

V usage is TRBV19 and J usage is TRBJ1-1; D is unclear. CDR1 is LNHDA, CDR2 SQIVND, per germline (reference sequence). V was pared by 3 bases and J by 5 bases, with 10 bases between. This CDR3 comprises 13 residues. The CDR3 is CASSIQRGTEAFF. In DNA, the CDR3 is TGTGCCAGTAGTATTCAGCGGGGAACTGAAGCTTTCTTT.